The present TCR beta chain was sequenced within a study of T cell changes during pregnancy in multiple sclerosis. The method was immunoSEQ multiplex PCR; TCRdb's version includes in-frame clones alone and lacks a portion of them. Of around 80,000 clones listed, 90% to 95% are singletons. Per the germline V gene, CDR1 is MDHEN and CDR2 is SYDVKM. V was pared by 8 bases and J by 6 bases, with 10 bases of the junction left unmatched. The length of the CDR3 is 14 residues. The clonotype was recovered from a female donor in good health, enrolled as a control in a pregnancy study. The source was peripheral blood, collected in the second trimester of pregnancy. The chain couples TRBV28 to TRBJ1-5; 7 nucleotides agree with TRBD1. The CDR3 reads CASHPSGGGQPQHF. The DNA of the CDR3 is TGTGCCAGCCACCCTTCAGGGGGAGGTCAGCCCCAGCATTTT. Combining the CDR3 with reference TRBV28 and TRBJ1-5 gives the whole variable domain DVKVTQSSRYLVKRTGEKVFLECVQDMDHENMFWYRQDPGLGLRLIYFSYDVKMKEKGDIPEGYSVSREKKERFSLILESASTNQTSMYLCASHPSGGGQPQHFGDGTRLSIL.